The rows below give T cell receptor beta chains drawn from one sample of a study of blood T cells in healthy people across ages. TCRdb ran MiXCR on the 5' RACE reads and lists one entry per CDR3 protein. The profile covers about 760,000 distinct CDR3 sequences, with 20% to 25% appearing a single time and 9.4% taken by the ten largest. This same sample was also taken into another study, of T cells of mothers and their children.

Specimen: blood. All receptors come from a boy younger than 18 in good health. Both conserved end residues are part of each CDR3.

J gene,CDR3 length,V gene,CDR3 protein
TRBJ2-3,15,TRBV29-1,CSVGLAGGITDTQYF
TRBJ2-3,14,TRBV2,CASISGTGTDTQYF
TRBJ2-7,15,TRBV15,CATSRDEGFSYEQYF
TRBJ2-7,15,TRBV7-6,CASSLEGTDFYEQYF
TRBJ1-5,12,TRBV20-1,CSARDPNRPQHF
TRBJ2-3,16,TRBV11-2,CASSSPGQGAGDTQYF
TRBJ1-1,13,TRBV20-1,CSASKDPNTEAFF
TRBJ1-3,15,TRBV7-3,CASSPGQTTGNTIYF
NA,16,TRBV5-1,CASSKTGTRPNNEQFF
TRBJ1-2,16,TRBV7-9,CASSPVGTVSNYGYTF
NA,16,TRBV19,CASSIGTGIASYEQYF
TRBJ2-1,17,TRBV3-1,CASSQRPGLPSYNEQFF
TRBJ2-5,14,TRBV6-1,CASSGGWVHETQYF
NA,14,TRBV28,CASSFRVAGYEQYF
TRBJ1-1,16,TRBV7-9,CASSFGLGTRFGEAFF
TRBJ2-5,13,TRBV29-1,CSVDAGYQETQYF
NA,13,TRBV29-1,CSVQQGGGYEQYF
TRBJ2-5,15,TRBV4-3,CASSQGSSGQETQYF
TRBJ2-3,12,TRBV29-1,CSVDELSDTQYF
TRBJ2-7,19,TRBV5-1,CASSWDLASRSFSSYEQYF
TRBJ1-4,14,TRBV2,CASNRDGPNEKLFF
TRBJ2-2,15,TRBV15,CATSRPSGTTGELFF
TRBJ2-7,15,TRBV28,CASSPLGPSDGEQYF
TRBJ2-1,16,TRBV24-1,CATSGAGTKAYNEQFF
TRBJ2-2,15,TRBV29-1,CSVEGPDRYTGELFF
TRBJ2-5,15,TRBV5-6,CASSSDFTYQETQYF
TRBJ2-5,14,TRBV14,CASSQVRPQETQYF
TRBJ1-2,9,TRBV20-1,CSAGLPHTF
TRBJ1-1,12,TRBV6-5,CASSPPGGEAFF
TRBJ2-5,16,TRBV6-1,CASSDTRTSGWETQYF
TRBJ2-3,16,TRBV7-9,CASSDPTSGGTDTQYF
TRBJ2-4,13,TRBV12-3/TRBV12-4,CASSLLSKNIQYF
TRBJ2-3,11,TRBV20-1,CSAKSRDTQYF
TRBJ2-7,14,TRBV20-1,CSATDREKSYEQYF
TRBJ1-4,14,TRBV12-3/TRBV12-4,CASSLLVGLEKLFF
TRBJ2-5,15,TRBV7-3,CASSPTRDQGETQYF
TRBJ2-1,16,TRBV4-3,CASSQGLAETYNEQFF